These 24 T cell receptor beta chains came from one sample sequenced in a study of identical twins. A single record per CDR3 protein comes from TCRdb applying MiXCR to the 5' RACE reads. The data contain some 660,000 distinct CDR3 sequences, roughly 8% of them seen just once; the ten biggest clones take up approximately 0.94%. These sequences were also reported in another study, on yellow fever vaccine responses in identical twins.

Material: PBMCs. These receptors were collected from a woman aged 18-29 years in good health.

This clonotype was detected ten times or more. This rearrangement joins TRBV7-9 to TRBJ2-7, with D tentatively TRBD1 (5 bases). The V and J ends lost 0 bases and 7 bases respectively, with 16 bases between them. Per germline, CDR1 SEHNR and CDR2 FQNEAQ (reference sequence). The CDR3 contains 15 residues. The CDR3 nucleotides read TGTGCCAGCAGCTTAGCCCTGAAGGGGCTCGGGGAGCAGTACTTC. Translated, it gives CASSLALKGLGEQYF.

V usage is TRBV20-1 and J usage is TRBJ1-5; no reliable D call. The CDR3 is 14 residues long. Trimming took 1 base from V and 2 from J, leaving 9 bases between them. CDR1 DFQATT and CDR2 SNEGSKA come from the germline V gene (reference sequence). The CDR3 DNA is TGCAGTGCTAGAGGGAGAATCGGCAATCAGCCCCAGCATTTT. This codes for CSARGRIGNQPQHF.

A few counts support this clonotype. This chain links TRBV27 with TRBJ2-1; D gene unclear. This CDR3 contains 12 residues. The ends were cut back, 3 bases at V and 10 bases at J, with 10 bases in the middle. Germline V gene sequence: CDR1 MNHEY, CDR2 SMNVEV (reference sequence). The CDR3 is CASSFPGREQFF. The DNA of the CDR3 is TGTGCCAGCAGTTTCCCTGGGCGGGAGCAGTTCTTC.

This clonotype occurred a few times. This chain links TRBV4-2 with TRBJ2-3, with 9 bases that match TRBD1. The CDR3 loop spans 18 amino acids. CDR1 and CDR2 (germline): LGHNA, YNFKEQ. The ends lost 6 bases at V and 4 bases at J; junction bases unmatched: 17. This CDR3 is CASSQNLRDRVVADTQYF. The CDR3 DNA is TGTGCCAGCAGTCAAAACCTCCGGGACAGGGTTGTTGCAGATACGCAGTATTTT.

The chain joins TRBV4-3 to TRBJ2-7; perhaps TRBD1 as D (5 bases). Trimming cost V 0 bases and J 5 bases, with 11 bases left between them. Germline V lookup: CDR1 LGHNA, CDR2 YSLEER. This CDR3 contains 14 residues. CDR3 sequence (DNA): TGCGCCAGCAGCCAAGAGGGCAGGGCCCACGAGCAGTACTTC. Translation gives CASSQEGRAHEQYF.

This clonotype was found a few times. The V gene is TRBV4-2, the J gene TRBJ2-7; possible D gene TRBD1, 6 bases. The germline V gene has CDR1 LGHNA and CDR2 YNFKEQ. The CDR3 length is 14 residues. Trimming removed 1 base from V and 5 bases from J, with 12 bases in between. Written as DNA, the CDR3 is TGTGCCAGCAGCCAAGTGCAGGGGCGCGACGAGCAGTACTTC. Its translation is CASSQVQGRDEQYF.

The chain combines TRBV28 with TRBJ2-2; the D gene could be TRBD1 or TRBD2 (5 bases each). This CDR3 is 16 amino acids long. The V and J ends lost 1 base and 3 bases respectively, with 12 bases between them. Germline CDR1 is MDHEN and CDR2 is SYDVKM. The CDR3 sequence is CASSLYSGTHTGELFF. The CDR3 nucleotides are TGTGCCAGCAGTTTATATTCCGGGACGCACACCGGGGAGCTGTTTTTT.

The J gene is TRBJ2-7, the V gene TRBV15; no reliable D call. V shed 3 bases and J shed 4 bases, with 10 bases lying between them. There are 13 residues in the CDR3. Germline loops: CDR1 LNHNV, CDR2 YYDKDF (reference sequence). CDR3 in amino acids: CATSSDIKYEQYF. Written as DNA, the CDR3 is TGTGCCACCAGCAGCGACATCAAGTACGAGCAGTACTTC.

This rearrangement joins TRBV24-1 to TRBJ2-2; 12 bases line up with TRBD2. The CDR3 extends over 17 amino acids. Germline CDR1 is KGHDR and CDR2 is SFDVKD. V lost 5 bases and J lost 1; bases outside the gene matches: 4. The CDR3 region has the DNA TGTGCCACCAGTGGCCGGACTAGCGGGATGAACACCGGGGAGCTGTTTTTT. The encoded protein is CATSGRTSGMNTGELFF.

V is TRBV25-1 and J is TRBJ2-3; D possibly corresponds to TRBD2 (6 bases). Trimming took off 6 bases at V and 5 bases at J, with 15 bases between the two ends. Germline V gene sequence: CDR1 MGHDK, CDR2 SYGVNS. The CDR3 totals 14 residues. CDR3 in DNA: TGTGCCAGCAGCTTCGGGGCGGGGAAAGATACGCAGTATTTT. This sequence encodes CASSFGAGKDTQYF.

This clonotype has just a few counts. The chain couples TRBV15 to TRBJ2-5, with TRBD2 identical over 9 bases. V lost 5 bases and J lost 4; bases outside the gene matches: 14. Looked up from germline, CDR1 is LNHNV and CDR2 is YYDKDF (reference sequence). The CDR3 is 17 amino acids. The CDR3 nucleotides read TGTGCCACCAGCGGGCGAGCGGGGGGCTTAGCGCGAGAGACCCAGTACTTC. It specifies CATSGRAGGLARETQYF.

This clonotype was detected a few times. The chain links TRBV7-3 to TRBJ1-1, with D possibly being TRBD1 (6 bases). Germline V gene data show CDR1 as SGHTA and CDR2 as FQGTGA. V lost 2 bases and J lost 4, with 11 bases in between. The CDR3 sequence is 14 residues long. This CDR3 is CASSLRGPSTEAFF. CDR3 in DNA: TGTGCCAGCAGCTTACGGGGGCCGAGCACTGAAGCTTTCTTT.

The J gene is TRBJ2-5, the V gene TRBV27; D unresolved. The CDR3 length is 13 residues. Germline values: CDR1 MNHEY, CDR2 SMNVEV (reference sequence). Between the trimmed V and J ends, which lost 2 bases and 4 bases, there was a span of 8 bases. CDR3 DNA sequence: TGTGCCAGCAGTTTAAGACTCCGAGAGACCCAGTACTTC. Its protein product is CASSLRLRETQYF.

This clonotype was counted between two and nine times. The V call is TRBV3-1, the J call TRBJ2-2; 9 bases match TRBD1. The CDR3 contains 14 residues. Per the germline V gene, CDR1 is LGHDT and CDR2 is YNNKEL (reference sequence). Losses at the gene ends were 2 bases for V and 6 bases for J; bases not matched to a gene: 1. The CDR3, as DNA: TGTGCCAGCAGCCAACGACAGGGGGCCGGGGAGCTGTTTTTT. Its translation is CASSQRQGAGELFF.

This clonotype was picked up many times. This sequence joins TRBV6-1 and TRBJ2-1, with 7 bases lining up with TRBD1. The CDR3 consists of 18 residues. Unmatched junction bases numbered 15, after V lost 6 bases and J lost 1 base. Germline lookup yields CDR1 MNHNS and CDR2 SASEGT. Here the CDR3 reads CASSRNRDRPLSYNEQFF. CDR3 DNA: TGTGCCAGCAGCCGAAACCGGGACAGACCCCTTTCCTACAATGAGCAGTTCTTC.

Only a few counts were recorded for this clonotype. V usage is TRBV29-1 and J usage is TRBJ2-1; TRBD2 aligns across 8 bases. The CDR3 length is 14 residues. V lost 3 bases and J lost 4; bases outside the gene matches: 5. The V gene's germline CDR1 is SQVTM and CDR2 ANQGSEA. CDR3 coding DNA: TGCAGCGTTGATGGCGGGAGGCTTTACAATGAGCAGTTCTTC. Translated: CSVDGGRLYNEQFF.

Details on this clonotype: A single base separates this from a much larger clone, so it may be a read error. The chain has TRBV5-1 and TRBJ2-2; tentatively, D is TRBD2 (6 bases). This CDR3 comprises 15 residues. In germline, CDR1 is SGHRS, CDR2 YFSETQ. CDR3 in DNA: TGCGCCAACAGCCTAAGCGGGCAGAACACCGGGGAGCTGTTTTTT. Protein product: CANSLSGQNTGELFF.

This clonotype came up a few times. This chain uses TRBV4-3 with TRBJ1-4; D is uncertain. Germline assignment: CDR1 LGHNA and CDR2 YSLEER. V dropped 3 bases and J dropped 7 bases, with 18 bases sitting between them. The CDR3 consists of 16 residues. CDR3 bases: TGCGCCAGCAGCCATCACACCCCGAGGTTTCGTGAAAAACTGTTTTTT. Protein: CASSHHTPRFREKLFF.

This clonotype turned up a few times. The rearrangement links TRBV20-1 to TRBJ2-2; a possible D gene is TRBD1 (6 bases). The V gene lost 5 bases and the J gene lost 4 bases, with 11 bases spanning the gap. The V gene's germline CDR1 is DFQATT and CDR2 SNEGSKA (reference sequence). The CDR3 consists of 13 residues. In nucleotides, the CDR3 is TGCAGTGCTGGGACACCGCCCACCGGGGAGCTGTTTTTT. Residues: CSAGTPPTGELFF.

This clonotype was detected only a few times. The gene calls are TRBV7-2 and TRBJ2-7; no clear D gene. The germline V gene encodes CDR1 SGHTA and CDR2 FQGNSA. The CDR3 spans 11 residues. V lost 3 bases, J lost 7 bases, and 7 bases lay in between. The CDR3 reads CASSFAGEQYF. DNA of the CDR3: TGTGCCAGCAGCTTTGCTGGAGAGCAGTACTTC.

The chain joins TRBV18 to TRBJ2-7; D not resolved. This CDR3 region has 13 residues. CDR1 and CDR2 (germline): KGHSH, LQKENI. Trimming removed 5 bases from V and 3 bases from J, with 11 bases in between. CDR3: CASSVGRIYEQYF. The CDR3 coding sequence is TGTGCCAGCTCAGTCGGCAGGATCTACGAGCAGTACTTC.

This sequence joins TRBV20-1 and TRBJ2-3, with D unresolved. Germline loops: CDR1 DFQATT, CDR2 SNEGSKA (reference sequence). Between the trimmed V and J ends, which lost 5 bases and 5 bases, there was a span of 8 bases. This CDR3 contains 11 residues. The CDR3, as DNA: TGCAGTGCTCCAATACTAGATACGCAGTATTTT. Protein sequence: CSAPILDTQYF.

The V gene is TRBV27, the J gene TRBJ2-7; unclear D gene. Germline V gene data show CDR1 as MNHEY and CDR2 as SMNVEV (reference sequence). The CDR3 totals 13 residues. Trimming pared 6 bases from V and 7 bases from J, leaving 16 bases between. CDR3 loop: CASRITLSGEQYF. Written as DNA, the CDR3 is TGTGCCAGCAGAATCACTCTTTCCGGGGAGCAGTACTTC.

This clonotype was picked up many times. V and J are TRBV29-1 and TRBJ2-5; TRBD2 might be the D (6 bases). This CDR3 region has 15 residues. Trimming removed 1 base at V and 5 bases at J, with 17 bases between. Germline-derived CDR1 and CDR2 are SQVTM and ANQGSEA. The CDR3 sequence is CSVEGGGLAGETQYF. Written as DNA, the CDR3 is TGCAGCGTTGAAGGGGGAGGACTTGCTGGGGAGACCCAGTACTTC. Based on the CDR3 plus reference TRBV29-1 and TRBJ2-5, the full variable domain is SAVISQKPSRDICQRGTSLTIQCQVDSQVTMMFWYRQQPGQSLTLIATANQGSEATYESGFVIDKFPISRPNLTFSTLTVSNMSPEDSSIYLCSVEGGGLAGETQYFGPGTRLLVL.